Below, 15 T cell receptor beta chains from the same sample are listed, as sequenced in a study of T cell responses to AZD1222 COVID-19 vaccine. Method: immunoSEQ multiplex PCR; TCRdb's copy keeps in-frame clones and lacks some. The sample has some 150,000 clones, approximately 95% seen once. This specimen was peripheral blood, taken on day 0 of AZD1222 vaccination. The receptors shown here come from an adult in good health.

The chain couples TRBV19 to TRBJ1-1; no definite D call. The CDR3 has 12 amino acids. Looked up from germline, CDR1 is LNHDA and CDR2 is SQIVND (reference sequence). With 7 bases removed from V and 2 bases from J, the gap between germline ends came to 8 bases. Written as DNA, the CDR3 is TGTGCCAGTAATGCGAGAAACACTGAAGCTTTCTTT. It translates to CASNARNTEAFF.

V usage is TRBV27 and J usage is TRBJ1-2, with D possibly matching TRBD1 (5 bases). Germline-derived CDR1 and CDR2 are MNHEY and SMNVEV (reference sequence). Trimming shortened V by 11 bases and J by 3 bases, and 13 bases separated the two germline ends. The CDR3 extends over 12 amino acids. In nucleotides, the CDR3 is TGTGCCGCAGGACACGGTTACTATGGCTACACCTTC. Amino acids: CAAGHGYYGYTF.

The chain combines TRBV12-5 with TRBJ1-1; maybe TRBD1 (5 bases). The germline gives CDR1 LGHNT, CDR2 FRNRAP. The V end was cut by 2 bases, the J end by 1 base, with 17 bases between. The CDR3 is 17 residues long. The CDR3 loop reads CASGLRGLEVSNTEAFF. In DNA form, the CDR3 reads TGTGCTAGTGGTTTGAGGGGATTAGAGGTGTCGAACACTGAAGCTTTCTTT. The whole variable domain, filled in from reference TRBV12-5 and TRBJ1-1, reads DARVTQTPRHKVTEMGQEVTMRCQPILGHNTVFWYRQTMMQGLELLAYFRNRAPLDDSGMPKDRFSAEMPDATLATLKIQPSEPRDSAVYFCASGLRGLEVSNTEAFFGQGTRLTVV.

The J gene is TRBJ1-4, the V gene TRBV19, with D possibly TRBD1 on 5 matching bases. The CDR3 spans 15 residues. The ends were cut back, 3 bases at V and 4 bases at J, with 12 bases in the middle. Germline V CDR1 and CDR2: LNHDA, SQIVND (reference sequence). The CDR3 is CASSMGQPDNEKLFF. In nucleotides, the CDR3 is TGTGCCAGTAGTATGGGGCAGCCAGATAATGAAAAACTGTTTTTT.

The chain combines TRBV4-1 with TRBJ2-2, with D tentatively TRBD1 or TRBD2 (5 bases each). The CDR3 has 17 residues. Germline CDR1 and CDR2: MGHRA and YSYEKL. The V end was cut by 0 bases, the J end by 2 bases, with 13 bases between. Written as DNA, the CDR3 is TGCGCCAGCAGCCAAGACTCGGTCGGGGCAAACACCGGGGAGCTGTTTTTT. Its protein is CASSQDSVGANTGELFF.

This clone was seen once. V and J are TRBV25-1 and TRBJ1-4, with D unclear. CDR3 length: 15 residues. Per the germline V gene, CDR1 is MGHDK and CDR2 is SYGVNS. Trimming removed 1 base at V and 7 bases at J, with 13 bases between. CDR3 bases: TGTGCCAGCAGTGAATCCTTGGACGCCACTGAAAAACTGTTTTTT. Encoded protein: CASSESLDATEKLFF.

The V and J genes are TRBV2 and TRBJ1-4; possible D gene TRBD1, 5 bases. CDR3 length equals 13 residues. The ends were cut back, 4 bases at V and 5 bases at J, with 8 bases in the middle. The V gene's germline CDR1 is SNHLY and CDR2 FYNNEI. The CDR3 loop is CASSGGVNEKLFF. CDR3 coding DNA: TGTGCCAGCAGTGGGGGGGTGAATGAAAAACTGTTTTTT.

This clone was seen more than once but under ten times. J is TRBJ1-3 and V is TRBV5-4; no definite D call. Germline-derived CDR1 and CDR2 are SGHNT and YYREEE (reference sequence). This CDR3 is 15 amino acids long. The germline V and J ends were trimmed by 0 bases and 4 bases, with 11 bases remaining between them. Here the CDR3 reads CASSLGGSSGNTIYF. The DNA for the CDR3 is TGTGCCAGCAGCTTGGGAGGTAGTTCAGGAAACACCATATATTTT.

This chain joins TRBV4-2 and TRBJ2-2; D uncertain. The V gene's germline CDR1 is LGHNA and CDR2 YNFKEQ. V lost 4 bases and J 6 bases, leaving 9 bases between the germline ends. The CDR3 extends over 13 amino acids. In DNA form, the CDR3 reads TGTGCCAGCAGCCCAAGTGATTCCGGGGAGCTGTTTTTT. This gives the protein CASSPSDSGELFF.

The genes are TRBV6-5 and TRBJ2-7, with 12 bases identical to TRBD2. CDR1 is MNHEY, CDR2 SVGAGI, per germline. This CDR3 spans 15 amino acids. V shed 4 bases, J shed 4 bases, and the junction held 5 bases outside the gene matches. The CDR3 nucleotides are TGTGCCAGCAGTTCGACTAGCGGGAGTAAGTACGAGCAGTACTTC. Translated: CASSSTSGSKYEQYF.

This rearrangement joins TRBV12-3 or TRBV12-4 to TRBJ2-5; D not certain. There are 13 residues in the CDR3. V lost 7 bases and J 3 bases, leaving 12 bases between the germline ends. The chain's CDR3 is CASTRVTKETQYF. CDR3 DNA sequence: TGTGCCAGCACCCGGGTCACGAAAGAGACCCAGTACTTC.

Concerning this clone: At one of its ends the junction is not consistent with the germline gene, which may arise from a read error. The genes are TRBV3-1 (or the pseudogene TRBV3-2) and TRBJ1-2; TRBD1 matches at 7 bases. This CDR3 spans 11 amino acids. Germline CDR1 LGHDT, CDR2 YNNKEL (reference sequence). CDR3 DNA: TGTGCCAGCAGCCAGGCCGGGGACAGCCTTTTC. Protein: CASSQAGDSLF.

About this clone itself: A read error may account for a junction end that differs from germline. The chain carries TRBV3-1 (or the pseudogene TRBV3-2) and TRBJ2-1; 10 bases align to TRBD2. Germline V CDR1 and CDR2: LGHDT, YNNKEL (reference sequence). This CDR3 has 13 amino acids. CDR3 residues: CASSQDRSGRALF. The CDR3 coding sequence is TGTGCCAGCAGCCAAGATCGAAGCGGGAGGGCTCTCTTC.

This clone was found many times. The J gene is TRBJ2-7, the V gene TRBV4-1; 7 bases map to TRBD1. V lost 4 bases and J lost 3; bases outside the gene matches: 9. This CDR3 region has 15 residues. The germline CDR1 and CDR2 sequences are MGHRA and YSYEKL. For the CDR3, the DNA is TGCGCCAGCAGCCGAGACAGGACAGGCCTCTACGAGCAGTACTTC. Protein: CASSRDRTGLYEQYF.

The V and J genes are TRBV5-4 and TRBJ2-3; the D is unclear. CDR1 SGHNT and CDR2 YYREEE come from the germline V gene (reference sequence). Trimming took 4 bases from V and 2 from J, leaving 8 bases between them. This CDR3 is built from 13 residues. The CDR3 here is CASSRAPTDTQYF. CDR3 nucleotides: TGTGCCAGCAGCCGGGCCCCCACAGATACGCAGTATTTT.